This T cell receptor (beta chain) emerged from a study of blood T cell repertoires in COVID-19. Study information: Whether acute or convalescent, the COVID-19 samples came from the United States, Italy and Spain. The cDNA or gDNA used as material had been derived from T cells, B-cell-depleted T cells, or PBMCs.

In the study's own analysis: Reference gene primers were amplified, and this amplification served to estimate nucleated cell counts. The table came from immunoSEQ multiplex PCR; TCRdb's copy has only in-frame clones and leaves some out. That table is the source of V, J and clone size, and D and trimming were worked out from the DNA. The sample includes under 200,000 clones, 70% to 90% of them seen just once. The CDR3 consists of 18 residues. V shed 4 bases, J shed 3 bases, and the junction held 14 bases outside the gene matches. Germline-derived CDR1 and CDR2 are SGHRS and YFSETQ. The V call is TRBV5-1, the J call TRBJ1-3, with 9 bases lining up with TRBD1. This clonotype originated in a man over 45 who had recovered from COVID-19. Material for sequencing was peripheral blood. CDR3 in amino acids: CASSTDPWDRVGGNTIYF. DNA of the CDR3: TGCGCCAGCAGCACGGATCCTTGGGACAGGGTCGGTGGAAACACCATATATTTT.